These T cell receptor beta chains were read from a single sample in a study of read filtering for tumor transcriptome and immune sequencing. MiXCR, applied by TCRdb to the reads, yields one record per CDR3 protein. The sample contains approximately 58,000 distinct CDR3 sequences, 20% to 25% of which appear only once. Sequencing was done on a sample of a population of CD138-negative cells sorted from bone marrow. The receptor source for this set is a donor at least 40 years old with multiple myeloma. Both conserved end residues are part of each CDR3.

J gene: TRBJ2-5
V gene: TRBV19
CDR3 protein: CASSLREGQKTQYF

J gene: TRBJ2-1
V gene: TRBV20-1
CDR3 protein: CSAITFGQGYNEQFF

J gene: TRBJ2-1
V gene: TRBV19
CDR3 protein: CASTGGQSSYNEQFF

J gene: TRBJ2-4
V gene: TRBV9
CDR3 protein: CASSVDSGGDIQYF

J gene: TRBJ1-1
V gene: TRBV3-1
CDR3 protein: CATHGSGFNTEAFF

J gene: TRBJ1-6
V gene: TRBV2
CDR3 protein: CASGGQNSPLHF

J gene: TRBJ1-6
V gene: TRBV14
CDR3 protein: CASSQPGQGHNSPLHF

J gene: TRBJ2-7
V gene: TRBV27
CDR3 protein: CASSLAGLAGAQGSYEQYF

J gene: TRBJ2-1
V gene: TRBV3-1
CDR3 protein: CASIPGLAGGPSEQFF

J gene: TRBJ1-5
V gene: TRBV11-2
CDR3 protein: CASSLQTINQPQHF

J gene: TRBJ2-5
V gene: TRBV7-8
CDR3 protein: CASSLGETSGRARETQYF

J gene: TRBJ1-5
V gene: TRBV18
CDR3 protein: CASSPGTGGDQPQHF

J gene: TRBJ2-1
V gene: TRBV7-2
CDR3 protein: CASSLWLAGDSYNEQFF

J gene: TRBJ1-4
V gene: TRBV11-2
CDR3 protein: CASSVEGGEKLFF

J gene: TRBJ2-3
V gene: TRBV28
CDR3 protein: CASSTQGLAGVGTQYF

J gene: TRBJ2-7
V gene: TRBV6-6
CDR3 protein: CASSRERGWEQYF